The 32 T cell receptor beta chains given below trace back to one sample, sequenced in a study of T cells in women clearing cervical HPV infection. TCRdb keeps only in-frame clones here, not all; method: immunoSEQ multiplex PCR. Its listing shows 25,000 to 30,000 clones. The sample consisted of blood buffy coat. These receptors all stem from a woman aged 18 to 69 with a cervical HPV16 infection that either progressed to CIN3+ or cleared (not recorded which).

Of note for this clone: Read sequence stops 3 residues before the CDR3 end, and the germline J gene provides the missing end. The chain employs TRBV7-3 and TRBJ1-5; 7 bases fit TRBD1. Trimming at V came to 6 bases and at J to 0 bases, leaving 11 bases not matched to a gene. This CDR3 contains 17 residues. Per the germline V gene, CDR1 is SGHTA and CDR2 is FQGTGA. Partial CDR3 DNA: TGTGCCAGCAGGAAACGGACAGGAGCTTATAGCAATCAGCCC. It is translated as CASRKRTGAYSNQP. From start to end, the CDR3 is CASRKRTGAYSNQPQHF.

Remarks on this clone: The read gets to within 3 residues of the CDR3 end, and the germline J gene fills in the rest. This chain joins TRBV10-2 and TRBJ2-1; 13 bases line up with TRBD2. CDR1 is WSHSY and CDR2 is SAAADI in the germline V gene. This CDR3 contains 17 residues. J lost 7 bases, V lost 5 bases, and 11 bases had no gene match. The covered CDR3 bases are TGCGCCAGCAGTCGTAAACTAGCGGGGGGGCCTACAAATGAG. Its protein is CASSRKLAGGPTNE. In full, the CDR3 reads CASSRKLAGGPTNEQFF.

The CDR3 DNA, read in part, is TGTGCCAGCAGCTCCGGGACAGGGAACACCGGGGAG. It encodes CASSSGTGNTGE. The complete CDR3 reads CASSSGTGNTGELFF. The rearrangement joins TRBV5-4 to TRBJ2-2, with 8 positions matching TRBD1. Coverage ceases 3 residues before the CDR3 finishes, and the germline J gene fills in the end. CDR1 SGHNT and CDR2 YYREEE come from the germline V gene (reference sequence). The CDR3 has 15 amino acids. V trimming: 3 bases; J trimming: 1 base; junction bases outside the gene matches: 2. Variable domain in full (rest from reference TRBV5-4 and TRBJ2-2): ETGVTQSPTHLIKTRGQQVTLRCSSQSGHNTVSWYQQALGQGPQFIFQYYREEENGRGNFPPRFSGLQFPNYSSELNVNALELDDSALYLCASSSGTGNTGELFFGEGSRLTVL.

Remarks on this clone: The CDR3 goes on 3 residues after the read ends, and that part is filled in from the germline J gene. The V and J genes are TRBV4-1 and TRBJ2-7; D perhaps matches TRBD1 (6 bases). The V and J ends lost 2 bases and 2 bases respectively, with 16 bases between them. The CDR3 contains 16 residues. CDR1 and CDR2 from the germline V gene are MGHRA and YSYEKL. CDR3 residues: CASSQRVRDIPYEQYF. CDR3 bases read: TGCGCCAGCAGCCAACGCGTCCGGGACATTCCCTACGAG.

Worth noting for this clone: The observed sequence ends 3 residues before the CDR3 terminus, with the missing tail filled in from the germline J gene. The genes are TRBV5-1 and TRBJ2-3; weak D call: TRBD2 (6 bases). The CDR3 is 13 residues long. Trimming cost V 3 bases and J 4 bases, with 9 bases left between them. Germline CDR1 SGHRS, CDR2 YFSETQ. The sequenced CDR3 bases are TGCGCCAGCAGCTCCTGGGGGGCAGATACG. Its translation is CASSSWGADT. The whole CDR3 region reads CASSSWGADTQYF.

CDR3 DNA, as far as it was read: TGTGCCAGTAGTCCCAGGGTCCGGGAGCCC. This sequence encodes CASSPRVREP. The whole CDR3 protein is CASSPRVREPQHF. The chain carries TRBV19 and TRBJ1-5; weak D call: TRBD1 (5 bases). The read ends 3 residues shy of where the CDR3 ends; the end is completed using the germline J gene. Germline CDR1 and CDR2: LNHDA and SQIVND (reference sequence). The V end lost 5 bases, the J end lost 8 bases, and 13 bases lay between the germline ends. The CDR3 loop spans 13 amino acids. Drawing the rest from reference TRBV19 and TRBJ1-5, the complete variable domain is DGGITQSPKYLFRKEGQNVTLSCEQNLNHDAMYWYRQDPGQGLRLIYYSQIVNDFQKGDIAEGYSVSREKKESFPLTVTSAQKNPTAFYLCASSPRVREPQHFGDGTRLSIL.

Concerning this clone: The read gets to within 3 residues of the CDR3 end, and the germline J gene fills in the rest. J is TRBJ1-3 and V is TRBV6-2 or TRBV6-3; 7 positions agree with TRBD1. CDR1 and CDR2 from the germline V gene are MNHEY and SVGEGT. The V segment lost 4 bases and the J segment 4 bases; nucleotides outside the gene matches: 7. There are 15 residues in the CDR3. CDR3 DNA (partial): TGTGCCAGCAGTTCCAACAGGGGCGGCGGAAACACC. This encodes CASSSNRGGGNT. The full CDR3 is CASSSNRGGGNTIYF.

Remarks on this clone: The read ends 3 residues early relative to the CDR3; the germline J gene fills the gap. The chain has TRBV19 and TRBJ2-1, with D maybe TRBD1 (6 bases). The germline V gene encodes CDR1 LNHDA and CDR2 SQIVND (reference sequence). Trimming pared 4 bases from V and 0 bases from J, leaving 13 bases between. This CDR3 has 16 amino acids. The part of the CDR3 DNA that was read is TGTGCCAGTAGTAAACTTCAGGGGTTCTCCTACAATGAG. This encodes CASSKLQGFSYNE. The entire CDR3 protein is CASSKLQGFSYNEQFF.

Comments on this clone: Read sequence stops 3 residues before the CDR3 end, and the germline J gene provides the missing end. This rearrangement joins TRBV7-6 to TRBJ2-3, with TRBD2 matching over 9 bases. Germline V gives CDR1 SGHVS, CDR2 FNYEAQ. V lost 7 bases, J lost 1 base, and 9 bases stayed unmatched. CDR3 length equals 16 residues. Incomplete CDR3 DNA: TGTGCCAGCAAGTGGGTAGCGGGAGTTGGCACAGATACG. As protein: CASKWVAGVGTDT. The entire CDR3 is CASKWVAGVGTDTQYF.

Comments on this clone: The CDR3 end is not reached by the read, which stops 3 residues before it; the germline J gene fills it in. The rearrangement joins TRBV18 to TRBJ1-4; 8 bases are shared with TRBD1. Trimming cost V 5 bases and J 0 bases; bases outside gene matches: 8. Germline V gene data show CDR1 as KGHSH and CDR2 as LQKENI. CDR3 length: 17 amino acids. The CDR3 sequence is CASSVTGTGATNEKLFF. The CDR3 bases that were read are TGTGCCAGCTCAGTAACCGGGACAGGAGCAACTAATGAAAAA.

To note about this clone: The read comes to an end 3 residues before the CDR3 does, leaving the germline J gene to fill in the end. The rearrangement uses TRBV5-1 and TRBJ2-3; D perhaps matches TRBD2 (5 bases). Germline-derived CDR1 and CDR2 are SGHRS and YFSETQ. V was trimmed by 1 base and J by 2 bases, leaving 11 bases between them. CDR3 length: 15 residues. The sequenced CDR3 bases are TGCGCCAGCAGCTTGACGGGGTCGTCCACAGATACG. Translated, it gives CASSLTGSSTDT. The entire CDR3 protein is CASSLTGSSTDTQYF.

For this clone: The CDR3 goes on 3 residues after the read ends, and that part is filled in from the germline J gene. The chain combines TRBV28 with TRBJ2-1; tentatively, D is TRBD1 or TRBD2 (6 bases each). This CDR3 contains 17 residues. Looked up from germline, CDR1 is MDHEN and CDR2 is SYDVKM. V lost 4 bases, J lost 4 bases, and 20 bases lay in between. The CDR3 spells CASSSRGGQGIYNEQFF. CDR3 DNA, as far as it was read: TGTGCCAGCAGTTCCCGAGGAGGGCAGGGGATTTACAATGAG.

The CDR3 protein is CSARDASGGANEQYF. The CDR3 DNA, read in part, is TGCAGTGCTAGAGATGCTAGCGGGGGGGCCAACGAG. This chain connects TRBV20-1 to TRBJ2-7; TRBD2 agrees at 12 bases. The CDR3 end lies 3 residues beyond the end of the read and is filled in from the germline J gene. The V and J ends lost 0 bases and 5 bases, in that order; junction bases with no gene match: 5. CDR1 DFQATT and CDR2 SNEGSKA come from the germline V gene (reference sequence). This CDR3 region has 15 residues.

About this clone itself: The observed sequence ends 3 residues before the CDR3 terminus, with the missing tail filled in from the germline J gene. The chain has TRBV2 and TRBJ1-1; perhaps TRBD1 as D (5 bases). The ends were cut back, 7 bases at V and 5 bases at J, with 11 bases in the middle. Germline V gives CDR1 SNHLY, CDR2 FYNNEI. The CDR3 totals 12 residues. The CDR3 region is CASIRVSTEAFF. The CDR3 DNA, read in part, is TGTGCCAGCATCAGGGTATCGACTGAA.

As regards this clone: An end of the junction does not agree with germline; a read error may underlie this. The read ends 3 residues before the CDR3 terminus; that terminus is restored from the germline J gene. The chain links TRBV4-2 to TRBJ2-5, with D unresolved. The CDR3 runs 15 residues. Germline V gene data show CDR1 as LGHNA and CDR2 as YNFKEQ. The DNA read from the CDR3 is TGCGCCAGCAGCCAAGATCACGGGTCAGCTGAGACC. This codes for CASSQDHGSAET. Given in full, the CDR3 is CASSQDHGSAETQYF.

In the case of this clone: The sequence runs out 3 residues before the end of the CDR3; the remainder is reconstructed from the germline J gene. This chain joins TRBV2 and TRBJ2-2; 7 bases are shared with TRBD2. CDR1 and CDR2 (germline): SNHLY, FYNNEI. The CDR3 is 12 amino acids. V lost 9 bases, J lost 7 bases, and 5 bases stayed unmatched. CDR3 sequence: CASALAVGELFF. CDR3 DNA, as far as it was read: TGTGCCAGTGCCCTAGCGGTCGGGGAG.

Turning to this clone: The read terminates 3 residues ahead of where the CDR3 ends, so the germline J gene completes it. The V call is TRBV11-2, the J call TRBJ2-5, with TRBD2 identical over 8 bases. Germline values: CDR1 SGHAT, CDR2 FQNNGV. CDR3 length: 15 residues. The trim removed 3 bases at V and 4 bases at J, leaving 7 bases unmatched. The CDR3 sequence is CASSFGAGERETQYF. The DNA read from the CDR3 is TGTGCCAGCAGCTTTGGAGCGGGAGAAAGAGAGACC.

As concerns this clone: Read coverage stops 3 residues before the CDR3 terminus; the germline J gene supplies the remainder. The chain is built from TRBV5-1 and TRBJ2-6; 8 nucleotides match TRBD2. The CDR3 runs to 15 residues. Germline assignment: CDR1 SGHRS and CDR2 YFSETQ. V lost 6 bases, J lost 0 bases, and 2 bases stayed unmatched. The covered CDR3 bases are TGCGCCAGCATCGGGGGGGGCTCTGGGGCCAACGTC. Amino acid sequence: CASIGGGSGANV. The complete CDR3 protein is CASIGGGSGANVLTF.

The CDR3 loop reads CSVTGDGIYEQYF. The sequenced part of the CDR3 DNA is TGCAGCGTGACAGGGGACGGGATTTACGAG. The V gene is TRBV29-1, the J gene TRBJ2-7; 8 bases agree with TRBD1. The sequence runs out 3 residues before the end of the CDR3; the remainder is reconstructed from the germline J gene. V lost 6 bases to trimming and J lost 4 bases; unmatched junction nucleotides: 8. The CDR3 runs 13 residues. Germline-derived CDR1 and CDR2 are SQVTM and ANQGSEA.

Turning to this clone: The junction and the germline gene differ at one end; a read error may be behind it. The CDR3 end falls 3 residues outside the read, so it is completed with the germline J gene. The rearrangement links TRBV7-7 to TRBJ1-2; 9 bases fit TRBD1. This CDR3 spans 14 amino acids. Germline CDR1 and CDR2: SSHAT and FNYEAQ (reference sequence). The covered CDR3 bases are TGTGCTAGCAGCCCCGGGACAGGGCCCTACGAC. This encodes CASSPGTGPYD. The entire CDR3 reads CASSPGTGPYDYTF.

Regarding this clone: The CDR3 is cut off 3 residues early in the read; its end comes from the germline J gene. The V call is TRBV6-1, the J call TRBJ2-1; 11 bases match TRBD1. CDR3 length: 15 amino acids. The trim removed 4 bases at V and 6 bases at J, leaving 5 bases unmatched. Germline CDR1 reads MNHNS; CDR2 reads SASEGT. CDR3 in amino acids: CASSGDRGIPNEQFF. CDR3 bases read: TGTGCCAGCAGTGGGGACAGGGGGATCCCCAATGAG.

Concerning this clone itself: The read ends 3 residues before the CDR3 terminus; that terminus is restored from the germline J gene. The chain is built from TRBV20-1 and TRBJ2-3, with 10 nucleotides matching TRBD1. CDR3 length: 19 residues. The germline V gene has CDR1 DFQATT and CDR2 SNEGSKA (reference sequence). The CDR3 loop is CSAQKTGGPNLYSNQPQYF. Incomplete CDR3 DNA: TGCAGTGCTCAAAAGACAGGGGGCCCGAACCTATATAGCAATCAGCCG.

Points on this clone: The missing CDR3 end, 3 residues past where the read stops, is filled in from the germline J gene. J is TRBJ1-5 and V is TRBV12-3 or TRBV12-4; tentative D call: TRBD1 (5 bases). Trimming stripped 4 bases from V and 1 base from J, with 14 bases between. CDR3 length: 16 residues. CDR3 bases read: TGTGCCAGCAGTTCACAGGTCGTTGAGAGCAATCAGCCC. This gives the protein CASSSQVVESNQP. The complete CDR3 protein is CASSSQVVESNQPQHF.

The CDR3 DNA, read in part, is TGTGCCAGTAGTGTACAGGGAGGACAAGAGACC. This translates into CASSVQGGQET. The whole CDR3 protein is CASSVQGGQETAFF. The chain uses TRBV19 and TRBJ1-1; D may be TRBD1 (6 bases). The read gets to within 3 residues of the CDR3 end, and the germline J gene fills in the rest. This CDR3 contains 14 residues. Looked up from germline, CDR1 is LNHDA and CDR2 is SQIVND (reference sequence).

On this clone itself: The CDR3 end falls 3 residues outside the read, so it is completed with the germline J gene. The rearrangement links TRBV20-1 to TRBJ2-5; TRBD1 agrees at 9 bases. V lost 5 bases and J lost 1; bases outside the gene matches: 5. The CDR3 length is 14 residues. Germline V gene data show CDR1 as DFQATT and CDR2 as SNEGSKA (reference sequence). This chain's CDR3 is CSAGDRASQETQYF. The sequenced part of the CDR3 DNA is TGCAGTGCTGGGGACAGGGCCTCCCAAGAGACC.

In the case of this clone: The read stops 3 residues short of the end of the CDR3; the missing end is completed from the germline J gene. This rearrangement joins TRBV2 to TRBJ1-1; D unclear. The germline gives CDR1 SNHLY, CDR2 FYNNEI. The CDR3 length is 13 residues. CDR3 bases read: TGTGCCAGCAGTTTCGATTCAGGACTCGAA. Its protein is CASSFDSGLE. The whole CDR3 sequence reads CASSFDSGLEAFF.

To note about this clone: Its ends do not fully match the called genes, so a read error is possible. The read comes to an end 3 residues before the CDR3 does, leaving the germline J gene to fill in the end. This chain connects TRBV18 to TRBJ2-7, with 15 bases aligning to TRBD2. The V gene's germline CDR1 is KGHSH and CDR2 LQKENI. The CDR3 consists of 16 residues. The CDR3 bases that were read are TGTGCCAGCTCCCCACGGGGGACTAGCGGGAGGTACGAG. Translating it yields CASSPRGTSGRYE. The whole CDR3 protein is CASSPRGTSGRYEQYF.

Comments on this clone: The read terminates 3 residues ahead of where the CDR3 ends, so the germline J gene completes it. This rearrangement joins TRBV6-2 or TRBV6-3 to TRBJ2-5; the D is unclear. This CDR3 region has 12 residues. Deletions cut 0 bases from V and 7 bases from J, with 6 bases between. Per germline, CDR1 MNHEY and CDR2 SVGEGT. The CDR3 bases that were read are TGTGCCAGCAGTTACTCCCTAGGGACC. Protein product: CASSYSLGT. The whole CDR3 protein reads CASSYSLGTQYF.

About this clone itself: The CDR3 is cut off 3 residues early in the read; its end comes from the germline J gene. The rearrangement links TRBV20-1 to TRBJ2-3, with D possibly being TRBD1 (8 bases). Germline loops: CDR1 DFQATT, CDR2 SNEGSKA (reference sequence). The CDR3 contains 14 residues. V lost 6 bases and J lost 5, with 18 bases in between. CDR3 DNA (partial): TGCAGTGCCAACAGGGGGAGGGTGGGAGATACG. It yields the protein CSANRGRVGDT. The whole CDR3 reads CSANRGRVGDTQYF.

The CDR3 is CSARLTSSWSDTQYF. Partial CDR3 DNA: TGCAGTGCTAGGTTGACTAGCTCCTGGTCAGATACG. V gene TRBV20-1 combines with J gene TRBJ2-3; 7 positions match TRBD2. The DNA ends 3 residues before the CDR3 does, and the rest of the CDR3 is filled in from the germline J gene. Germline CDR1 reads DFQATT; CDR2 reads SNEGSKA (reference sequence). The CDR3 is 15 amino acids. Germline trimming cut 3 bases from V and 4 bases from J; bases unmatched to any gene: 10.

Worth noting for this clone: The read is 3 residues too short to cover the CDR3 end, so that end is filled in from the germline J gene. This chain connects TRBV15 to TRBJ2-1, with a tentative D call TRBD2 (5 bases). Trimming took off 8 bases at V and 9 bases at J, with 17 bases between the two ends. This CDR3 is built from 13 residues. Germline V lookup: CDR1 LNHNV, CDR2 YYDKDF (reference sequence). The part of the CDR3 DNA that was read is TGTGCCACCGCCCAGGACTGGCGGACTGAG. Translating gives CATAQDWRTE. The entire CDR3 protein is CATAQDWRTEQFF.

Concerning this clone: The read finishes 3 residues shy of the CDR3 end, and the germline J gene is used to complete it. The chain has TRBV5-1 and TRBJ2-5; possible D gene TRBD2, 5 bases. CDR1 is SGHRS and CDR2 is YFSETQ in the germline V gene. This CDR3 is 14 amino acids long. The germline V and J ends were trimmed by 9 bases and 3 bases, with 18 bases remaining between them. Partial CDR3 DNA: TGCGCCACCGGGCTAAGAGGAGCGGAAGAGACC. Translated: CATGLRGAEET. The full CDR3 protein is CATGLRGAEETQYF.